This entry features one TCR beta chain sequence. This specimen includes other DNA sequences encoding the same CDR3. This sample stems from a study of blood T cell repertoires in COVID-19. Study background: The samples span acute and convalescent COVID-19 from the United States, Italy and Spain. Sources were T cells, B-cell-depleted T cells, or PBMCs; the material itself was cDNA or gDNA.

This CDR3 region has 13 residues. Trimming shortened V by 6 bases and J by 7 bases, and 15 bases separated the two germline ends. Some clones are missing from TCRdb's copy, which holds only in-frame ones; the method was immunoSEQ multiplex PCR. The sample holds fewer than 500,000 clones; 75% to 90% are singletons and the top ten take about 0.65%. Across about two dozen US areas, participants ranged in age from roughly 18 to 95 years. Donors were grouped by their self-reported clinical history. Sequenced: PBMCs or T cells enriched from blood (not recorded which). The chain employs TRBV12-3 or TRBV12-4 and TRBJ1-2, with a tentative D call TRBD1 (6 bases). The receptor was derived from a woman under 30 who had recovered from COVID-19. Here the CDR3 reads CASSFGGAGGYTF. The CDR3 nucleotides are TGTGCCAGCAGCTTCGGGGGGGCGGGTGGCTACACCTTC.